Following are 9 T cell receptor beta chains from one sample sequenced in a study of blood T cell repertoires in COVID-19. Method: immunoSEQ multiplex PCR; TCRdb's copy keeps in-frame clones and lacks some. Here the sample spans about 400,000 clones, nearly 90% being singletons. Sample: PBMCs or T cells enriched from blood (not recorded which). These receptors originate from a woman aged 40 to 50 with acute COVID-19.

This clone has just one count. The rearrangement uses TRBV9 and TRBJ2-5; D perhaps matches TRBD2 (6 bases). CDR1 and CDR2 (germline): SGDLS, YYNGEE. There are 15 residues in the CDR3. With 4 bases removed from V and 0 bases from J, the gap between germline ends came to 13 bases. The CDR3 region is CASSPRGTDQETQYF. The CDR3 DNA sequence: TGTGCCAGCAGCCCCCGGGGGACGGACCAAGAGACCCAGTACTTC.

The chain links TRBV27 to TRBJ1-2; a possible D gene is TRBD1 (6 bases). V dropped 8 bases and J dropped 6 bases, with 25 bases sitting between them. Germline CDR1 is MNHEY and CDR2 is SMNVEV (reference sequence). The CDR3 has 16 amino acids. CDR3: CASCQDRDTRPHGYTF. CDR3 DNA: TGTGCCAGCTGCCAAGACCGGGACACCAGGCCGCATGGCTACACCTTC.

The rearrangement joins TRBV27 to TRBJ1-2; the match to TRBD1 covers 9 bases. With V trimmed by 2 bases and J by 4 bases, 5 bases remained unmatched. Germline V gene sequence: CDR1 MNHEY, CDR2 SMNVEV (reference sequence). The CDR3 covers 15 residues. DNA of the CDR3: TGTGCCAGCAGTTTAACAGGACAGGGGTTCTATGGCTACACCTTC. It yields the protein CASSLTGQGFYGYTF.

The rearrangement links TRBV11-2 to TRBJ2-5; 12 nucleotides align to TRBD2. Per the germline V gene, CDR1 is SGHAT and CDR2 is FQNNGV. With 5 bases clipped from V and 7 bases from J, the junction kept 11 bases outside the gene matches. The CDR3 consists of 16 residues. DNA of the CDR3: TGTGCCAGCAGCCAGACTAGCGGGGGAATTCAGGGGACCCAGTACTTC. It encodes CASSQTSGGIQGTQYF.

This clone was detected once. The genes are TRBV5-1 and TRBJ1-1; the D is unclear. The CDR3 length is 15 residues. The V gene's germline CDR1 is SGHRS and CDR2 YFSETQ. V was shortened by 4 bases and J by 3 bases, with 16 bases between the two germline ends. DNA of the CDR3: TGCGCCAGCAGCGCCTCGGTGCCGCGCGACACTGAAGCTTTCTTT. This sequence encodes CASSASVPRDTEAFF.

The CDR3 here is CASSQAQNNEKLFF. CDR3 bases: TGTGCCAGCAGCCAAGCTCAGAACAATGAAAAACTGTTTTTT. The V and J genes are TRBV3-1 (or the pseudogene TRBV3-2) and TRBJ1-4; no reliable D call. Germline V CDR1 and CDR2: LGHDT, YNNKEL (reference sequence). This CDR3 is built from 14 residues. V was cut by 1 base and J by 5 bases, with 8 bases left in between.

The chain carries TRBV2 and TRBJ1-2; D is possibly TRBD1 (6 bases). Germline V CDR1 and CDR2: SNHLY, FYNNEI. V lost 8 bases and J lost 0, with 13 bases in between. There are 14 residues in the CDR3. CDR3 sequence: CASSAGTPNYGYTF. Here the CDR3 DNA reads TGTGCCAGCTCCGCCGGGACACCTAACTATGGCTACACCTTC.

The CDR3 DNA reads TGTGCCAGCAGCCGACAGGGGGATGAGCAGTTCTTC. Translation gives CASSRQGDEQFF. The chain joins TRBV4-2 to TRBJ2-1; TRBD1 matches at 9 bases. CDR1 and CDR2 from the germline V gene are LGHNA and YNFKEQ. V shed 4 bases, J shed 8 bases, and the junction held 0 bases outside the gene matches. The CDR3 covers 12 residues.

The rearrangement links TRBV5-6 to TRBJ1-4; 9 nucleotides agree with TRBD1. The CDR3 runs 18 residues. Germline loops: CDR1 SGHDT, CDR2 YYEEEE. Unmatched junction bases numbered 12, after V lost 4 bases and J lost 2 bases. The CDR3 coding sequence is TGTGCCAGCAGCCCGCCTCTCGGGACAGGGCTCACTAATGAAAAACTGTTTTTT. Translation gives CASSPPLGTGLTNEKLFF.